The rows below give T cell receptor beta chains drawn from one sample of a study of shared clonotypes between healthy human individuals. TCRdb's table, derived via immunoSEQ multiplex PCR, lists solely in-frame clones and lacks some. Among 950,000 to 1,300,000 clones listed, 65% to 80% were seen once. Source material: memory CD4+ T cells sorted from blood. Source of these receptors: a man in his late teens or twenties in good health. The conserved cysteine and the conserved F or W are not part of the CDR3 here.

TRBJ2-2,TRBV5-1,ASTTGTGYTGELF
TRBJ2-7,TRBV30,AWSVSRGDSYEQY
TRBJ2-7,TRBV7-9,ASSRDSLEQY
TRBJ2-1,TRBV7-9,ASSPQVGGSGSNEQF
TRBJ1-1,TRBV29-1,SVEQGVVTEAF
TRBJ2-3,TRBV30,AWSVPPDTQY
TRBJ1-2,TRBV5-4,ASSFGDRDYGYT
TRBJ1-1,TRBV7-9,ASGPGTGDTEAF
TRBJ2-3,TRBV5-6,ASSLVGTGSDTQY
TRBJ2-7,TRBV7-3,ASSFAGGNEQY